This TCR beta chain stems from a study of shared clonotypes between healthy human individuals. Background on the study: Contributing individuals were two females and a few males aged 18 to 49. Overall study findings and caveats: On the whole, naive subsets had larger estimated richness than memory subsets had. Clonotype sharing among donors, it was expected, would be affected by sequencing depth. Roughly 5% of naive CD4 clonotypes were shared across a handful of donors.

Comments on this clone: Its target is not known.

This CDR3 is built from 16 residues. Germline V lookup: CDR1 SNHLY, CDR2 FYNNEI. Unmatched junction bases numbered 9, after V lost 5 bases and J lost 3 bases. Measured with immunoSEQ multiplex PCR; TCRdb has only the in-frame clones, and not every one. In the table there are 500,000 to 700,000 clones, roughly 95% of which are singletons. The naive CD8 subset, CD45RO-negative cells positively selected for CCR7, excluded terminally differentiated effector memory CD45RA+ cells. Sequenced input: naive CD8+ T cells sorted from blood. The clonotype comes from a woman aged 30 to 39 in good health. V usage is TRBV2 and J usage is TRBJ1-2; 10 bases line up with TRBD1. This chain's CDR3 is CASSSGTGEGDYGYTF. CDR3 DNA: TGTGCCAGCAGTTCCGGGACAGGGGAGGGGGACTATGGCTACACCTTC. Drawing the rest from reference TRBV2 and TRBJ1-2, the complete variable domain is EPEVTQTPSHQVTQMGQEVILRCVPISNHLYFYWYRQILGQKVEFLVSFYNNEISEKSEIFDDQFSVERPDGSNFTLKIRSTKLEDSAMYFCASSSGTGEGDYGYTFGSGTRLTVV.